These 18 T cell receptor beta chains were sequenced from one sample in a study of blood T cell repertoires in COVID-19. TCRdb's copy holds only in-frame clones and misses some; the assay was immunoSEQ multiplex PCR. The data contain some 670,000 clones, 85% to 90% of them singletons. What was sequenced was peripheral blood. The receptors were sampled from a woman between 18 and 30 years old with acute or convalescent COVID-19.

The chain recombines TRBV9 with TRBJ2-1, with 8 bases lining up with TRBD1. The CDR3 loop spans 18 amino acids. The germline V gene encodes CDR1 SGDLS and CDR2 YYNGEE. J lost 4 bases, V lost 0 bases, and 12 bases had no gene match. The CDR3 reads CASSVVMVDREPYNEQFF. CDR3 nucleotide sequence: TGTGCCAGCAGCGTAGTCATGGTGGACAGGGAACCTTACAATGAGCAGTTCTTC.

The chain recombines TRBV13 with TRBJ1-2, with TRBD1 matching 7 bases. CDR3 length: 15 residues. V lost 2 bases and J lost 1; bases outside the gene matches: 4. The germline CDR1 and CDR2 sequences are PRHDT and FYEKMQ (reference sequence). CDR3 nucleotides: TGTGCCAGCAGCTTACAAGGACAGGTTAACTATGGCTACACCTTC. Encoded protein: CASSLQGQVNYGYTF. The full variable domain, with the rest looked up from reference TRBV13 and TRBJ1-2, is AAGVIQSPRHLIKEKRETATLKCYPIPRHDTVYWYQQGPGQDPQFLISFYEKMQSDKGSIPDRFSAQQFSDYHSELNMSSLELGDSALYFCASSLQGQVNYGYTFGSGTRLTVV.

The chain employs TRBV12-3 or TRBV12-4 and TRBJ1-1, with D unresolved. This CDR3 is 12 amino acids long. The V and J ends lost 3 bases and 10 bases respectively, with 12 bases between them. CDR3 sequence: CASSFQRHGAFF. The CDR3 region has the DNA TGTGCCAGCAGTTTCCAGCGGCATGGAGCTTTCTTT.

J is TRBJ1-5 and V is TRBV30, with TRBD1 as a possible D gene (5 bases). The CDR3 runs 14 residues. Per the germline V gene, CDR1 is GTSNPN and CDR2 is SVGIG (reference sequence). V gave up 2 bases and J gave up 2 bases, with 10 bases separating them. The CDR3 protein is CAWSQGGGNQPQHF. In DNA form, the CDR3 reads TGTGCCTGGAGTCAGGGCGGTGGCAATCAGCCCCAGCATTTT.

This clone has a handful of counts. The J gene is TRBJ1-1, the V gene TRBV3-1 (or the pseudogene TRBV3-2); 8 nucleotides line up with TRBD1. V shed 2 bases and J 0 bases; nucleotides not matched to a gene: 2. Germline V gives CDR1 LGHDT, CDR2 YNNKEL (reference sequence). CDR3 length equals 15 residues. In DNA form, the CDR3 reads TGTGCCAGCAGCCAAAGGGACAGGATGAACACTGAAGCTTTCTTT. Protein sequence: CASSQRDRMNTEAFF.

This clone was detected only once. This chain joins TRBV27 and TRBJ2-7; 8 bases match TRBD1. V lost 3 bases, J lost 2 bases, and 6 bases stayed unmatched. Germline V gene lookup returns CDR1 MNHEY and CDR2 SMNVEV (reference sequence). The CDR3 is 15 residues long. CDR3 region: CASSLPDRVPYEQYF. DNA of the CDR3: TGTGCCAGCAGTTTGCCGGACAGGGTCCCCTACGAGCAGTACTTC.

The genes are TRBV4-3 and TRBJ1-5; 8 nucleotides agree with TRBD1. The CDR3 is 14 residues long. The germline V gene encodes CDR1 LGHNA and CDR2 YSLEER. Trimming cost V 3 bases and J 6 bases; bases outside gene matches: 4. The CDR3 protein is CASSHGTGGQPQHF. The CDR3 DNA is TGCGCCAGCAGCCACGGCACAGGGGGTCAGCCCCAGCATTTT.

The CDR3 region is CASSTKKGALPTNEKLFF. CDR3 in DNA: TGTGCCAGCAGCACGAAAAAGGGGGCCCTTCCAACTAATGAAAAACTGTTTTTT. V is TRBV5-4 and J is TRBJ1-4; TRBD1 agrees at 7 bases. Germline trimming cut 4 bases from V and 0 bases from J; bases unmatched to any gene: 12. The CDR3 spans 18 residues. Germline V gene lookup returns CDR1 SGHNT and CDR2 YYREEE (reference sequence).

This rearrangement joins TRBV5-1 to TRBJ2-7; 11 nucleotides align to TRBD2. V was pared by 3 bases and J by 4 bases, with 6 bases of the junction left unmatched. Germline lookup yields CDR1 SGHRS and CDR2 YFSETQ. The CDR3 totals 15 residues. CDR3 protein: CASSSGTSGYYEQYF. CDR3 bases: TGCGCCAGCAGCTCCGGGACTAGCGGATATTACGAGCAGTACTTC.

The CDR3 coding sequence is TGTGCCAGCAGAGAGGGGGGACTAGCTGGTTCCTACAATGAGCAGTTCTTC. Translated, it gives CASREGGLAGSYNEQFF. The rearrangement links TRBV7-3 to TRBJ2-1; 9 nucleotides line up with TRBD2. V was clipped by 6 bases and J by 1 base; unmatched bases: 10. The germline gives CDR1 SGHTA, CDR2 FQGTGA. CDR3 length equals 17 residues.

This clone came up once. The chain links TRBV27 to TRBJ1-2, with D unresolved. Trimming took off 7 bases at V and 3 bases at J, with 12 bases between the two ends. The germline V gene encodes CDR1 MNHEY and CDR2 SMNVEV (reference sequence). The CDR3 loop spans 13 amino acids. The DNA of the CDR3 is TGTGCCAGCACCCCTACGCCGGACTATGGCTACACCTTC. This gives the protein CASTPTPDYGYTF.

The V call is TRBV5-1, the J call TRBJ1-2; D is perhaps TRBD1 (6 bases). This CDR3 comprises 16 residues. CDR1 and CDR2 (germline): SGHRS, YFSETQ. The V and J ends lost 4 bases and 5 bases respectively, with 21 bases between them. The CDR3 bases are TGCGCCAGCAGCCCCACCCCAGGGGCCCTTGGTTATGGCTACACCTTC. Amino acid sequence: CASSPTPGALGYGYTF.

The chain is built from TRBV5-6 and TRBJ1-2, with 9 nucleotides matching TRBD1. In germline, CDR1 is SGHDT, CDR2 YYEEEE. V was pared by 6 bases and J by 4 bases, with 10 bases of the junction left unmatched. This CDR3 region has 15 residues. The DNA of the CDR3 is TGTGCCAGCATCCCGGACAGGGGAGCTTTCTATGGCTACACCTTC. Translation gives CASIPDRGAFYGYTF.

The rearrangement links TRBV19 to TRBJ2-5; 8 nucleotides line up with TRBD1. The germline V gene encodes CDR1 LNHDA and CDR2 SQIVND (reference sequence). J was trimmed by 2 bases and V by 1 base; bases with no gene match: 3. The CDR3 runs to 15 residues. The CDR3 DNA is TGTGCCAGTAGTATAGGACAGGGGAGACAAGAGACCCAGTACTTC. It is translated as CASSIGQGRQETQYF.

DNA of the CDR3: TGTGCCAGCTCACCCTCAGGGGGCTCGGAGACCCAGTACTTC. Protein product: CASSPSGGSETQYF. The V and J genes are TRBV18 and TRBJ2-5; 8 nucleotides line up with TRBD1. The CDR3 covers 14 residues. Germline CDR1 KGHSH, CDR2 LQKENI. The V gene end was trimmed by 3 bases and the J gene end by 5 bases; junction bases not matched to a gene: 5. The full variable domain, its missing parts supplied by reference TRBV18 and TRBJ2-5, is NAGVMQNPRHLVRRRGQEARLRCSPMKGHSHVYWYRQLPEEGLKFMVYLQKENIIDESGMPKERFSAEFPKEGPSILRIQQVVRGDSAAYFCASSPSGGSETQYFGPGTRLLVL.

The genes are TRBV6-5 and TRBJ2-3; 8 bases agree with TRBD1. This CDR3 contains 15 residues. V lost 6 bases and J lost 3; bases outside the gene matches: 8. Germline lookup yields CDR1 MNHEY and CDR2 SVGAGI. Here the CDR3 DNA reads TGTGCCAGCAGCGCGGACAGGGTCGGGACAGATACGCAGTATTTT. Encoded protein: CASSADRVGTDTQYF.

V is TRBV9 and J is TRBJ2-7; possible D gene TRBD1, 5 bases. V lost 0 bases and J lost 4, with 11 bases in between. From germline, CDR1 is SGDLS and CDR2 YYNGEE. CDR3 length: 14 residues. DNA for the CDR3: TGTGCCAGCAGCGTAGGCAGGGCCGGATACGAGCAGTACTTC. Residues: CASSVGRAGYEQYF.

This clone was recorded once. The V gene is TRBV4-3, the J gene TRBJ2-2, with TRBD1 identical over 7 bases. The CDR3 consists of 17 residues. Germline lookup yields CDR1 LGHNA and CDR2 YSLEER. After removal of 5 bases from V and 1 base from J, the junction contained 10 bases not matched to a gene. The CDR3 protein is CASSNAHWTGNTGELFF. DNA for the CDR3: TGCGCCAGCAGCAATGCCCACTGGACAGGGAACACCGGGGAGCTGTTTTTT.